The entry below gives a single T cell receptor (beta chain) sequence along with its context. The target antigen is unknown. Blood sampling took place at baseline, cycle 4 day 1, and cycle 7 day 1. V shed 3 bases and J shed 1 base, with 6 bases lying between them. The CDR3 totals 13 residues. Germline values: CDR1 MNHEY, CDR2 SMNVEV (reference sequence). Produced via immunoSEQ multiplex PCR; TCRdb's table is partial and in-frame only. Of about 54,000 clones listed, approximately 90% are singletons. This sample was taken from a study of OX40 agonist ivuxolimab in advanced cancers. Study-level findings and limits: Individuals who were partial responders at 0.1-3.0 mg/kg had clonal expansion that ranked among the lowest. The average count of expanded clones was higher among CD8+ T cells than among CD4+.

This receptor was identified in an adult with an advanced solid tumor such as melanoma, head and neck, liver or kidney cancer. The specimen was CD4+ or CD8+ T cells sorted from blood, collected in a trial of the OX40 agonist ivuxolimab. This chain joins TRBV27 and TRBJ2-5, with D tentatively TRBD1 or TRBD2 (5 bases each). DNA for the CDR3: TGTGCCAGCAGTTTCGGGGCCCAAGAGACCCAGTACTTC. This codes for CASSFGAQETQYF.